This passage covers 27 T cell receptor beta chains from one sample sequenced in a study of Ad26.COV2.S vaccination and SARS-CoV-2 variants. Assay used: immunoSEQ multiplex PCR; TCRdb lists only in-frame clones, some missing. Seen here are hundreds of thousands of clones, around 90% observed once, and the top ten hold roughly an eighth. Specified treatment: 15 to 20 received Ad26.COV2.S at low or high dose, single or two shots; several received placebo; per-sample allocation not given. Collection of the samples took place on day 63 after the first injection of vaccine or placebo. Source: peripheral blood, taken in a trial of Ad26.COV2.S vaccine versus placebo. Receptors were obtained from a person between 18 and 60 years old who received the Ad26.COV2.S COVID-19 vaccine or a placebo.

CDR3: CASSPSVGPVNQPQHF. In DNA form, the CDR3 reads TGTGCCAGCAGTCCGTCGGTAGGGCCAGTCAATCAGCCCCAGCATTTT. V is TRBV6-2 or TRBV6-3 and J is TRBJ1-5; D uncertain. This CDR3 contains 16 residues. The V gene's germline CDR1 is MNHEY and CDR2 SVGEGT. Trimming shortened V by 5 bases and J by 3 bases, and 17 bases separated the two germline ends.

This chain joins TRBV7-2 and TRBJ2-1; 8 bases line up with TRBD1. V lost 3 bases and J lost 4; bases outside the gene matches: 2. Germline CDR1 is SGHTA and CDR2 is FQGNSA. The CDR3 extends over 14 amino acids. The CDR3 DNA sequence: TGTGCCAGCAGCTTGACAGGGGTGTACAATGAGCAGTTCTTC. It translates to CASSLTGVYNEQFF.

CDR3 loop: CAWSTGTGSNQPQHF. In DNA, the CDR3 is TGTGCCTGGAGTACTGGGACGGGAAGCAATCAGCCCCAGCATTTT. V usage is TRBV30 and J usage is TRBJ1-5; possible D gene TRBD1, 5 bases. Germline values: CDR1 GTSNPN, CDR2 SVGIG (reference sequence). The CDR3 has 15 amino acids. Trimming took off 2 bases at V and 1 base at J, with 12 bases between the two ends.

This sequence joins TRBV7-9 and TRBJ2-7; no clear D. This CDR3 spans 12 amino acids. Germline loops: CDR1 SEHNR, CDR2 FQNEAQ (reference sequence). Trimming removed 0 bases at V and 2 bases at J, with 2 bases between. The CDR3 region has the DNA TGTGCCAGCAGCTTAGCCGCCTACGAGCAGTACTTC. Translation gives CASSLAAYEQYF.

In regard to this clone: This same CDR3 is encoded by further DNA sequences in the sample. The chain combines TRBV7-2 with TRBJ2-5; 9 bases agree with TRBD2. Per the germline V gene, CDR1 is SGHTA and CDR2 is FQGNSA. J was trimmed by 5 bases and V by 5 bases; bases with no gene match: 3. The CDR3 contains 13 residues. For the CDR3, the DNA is TGTGCCAGCAGCAGGACTAGCGTCGAGACCCAGTACTTC. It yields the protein CASSRTSVETQYF.

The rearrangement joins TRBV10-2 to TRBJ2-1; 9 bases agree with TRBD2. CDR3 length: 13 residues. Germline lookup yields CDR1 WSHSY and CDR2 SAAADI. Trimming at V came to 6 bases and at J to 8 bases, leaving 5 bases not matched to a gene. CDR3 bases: TGCGCCAGCAGGGGACTAGCAGTCGATGAGCAGTTCTTC. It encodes CASRGLAVDEQFF.

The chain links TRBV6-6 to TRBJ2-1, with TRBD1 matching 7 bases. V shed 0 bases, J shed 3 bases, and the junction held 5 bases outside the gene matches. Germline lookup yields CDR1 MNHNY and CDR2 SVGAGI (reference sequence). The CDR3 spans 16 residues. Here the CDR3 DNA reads TGTGCCAGCAGTTACTCGGGGTGGGACAGCTACAATGAGCAGTTCTTC. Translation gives CASSYSGWDSYNEQFF.

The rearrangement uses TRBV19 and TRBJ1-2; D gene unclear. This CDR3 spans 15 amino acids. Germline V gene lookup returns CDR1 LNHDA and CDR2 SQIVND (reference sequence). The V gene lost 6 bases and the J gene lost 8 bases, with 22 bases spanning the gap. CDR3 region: CASSYPEDAGRGYTF. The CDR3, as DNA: TGTGCCAGTAGCTACCCGGAGGACGCGGGGAGAGGCTACACCTTC.

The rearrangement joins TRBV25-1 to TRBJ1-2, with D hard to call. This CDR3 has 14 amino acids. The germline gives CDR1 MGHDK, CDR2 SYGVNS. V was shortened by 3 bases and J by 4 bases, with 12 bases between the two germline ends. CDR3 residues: CASSEGRNSYGYTF. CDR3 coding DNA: TGTGCCAGCAGTGAGGGCAGAAACAGCTATGGCTACACCTTC.

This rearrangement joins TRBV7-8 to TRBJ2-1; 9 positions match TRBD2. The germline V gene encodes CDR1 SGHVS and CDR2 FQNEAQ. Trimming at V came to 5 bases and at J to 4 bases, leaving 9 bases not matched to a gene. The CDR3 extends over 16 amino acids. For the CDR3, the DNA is TGTGCCAGCAGCCAGGAGGCGGGAGGGGGGTACAATGAGCAGTTCTTC. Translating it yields CASSQEAGGGYNEQFF.

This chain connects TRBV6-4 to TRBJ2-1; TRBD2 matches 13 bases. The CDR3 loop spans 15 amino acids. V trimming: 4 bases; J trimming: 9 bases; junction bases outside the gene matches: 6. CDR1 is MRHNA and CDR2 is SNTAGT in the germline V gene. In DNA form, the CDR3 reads TGTGCCAGCAGTGGAGGACTAGCGGGAGTTGGTGAGCAGTTCTTC. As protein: CASSGGLAGVGEQFF.

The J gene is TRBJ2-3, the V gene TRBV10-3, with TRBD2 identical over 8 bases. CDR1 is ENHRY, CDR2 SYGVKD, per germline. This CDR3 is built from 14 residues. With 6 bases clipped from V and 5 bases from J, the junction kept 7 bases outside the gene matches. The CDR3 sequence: CAISQRELGDTQYF. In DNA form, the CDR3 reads TGTGCCATCAGCCAGCGGGAGCTAGGAGATACGCAGTATTTT.

DNA for the CDR3: TGTGCCAGCAGCTTAGGAAGGTCTAGCGGGAGTAGTTACGAGCAGTACTTC. The encoded protein is CASSLGRSSGSSYEQYF. The genes are TRBV7-2 and TRBJ2-7; 10 bases are a match to TRBD2. The CDR3 has 17 residues. The V and J ends lost 1 base and 4 bases, in that order; junction bases with no gene match: 10. The germline V gene encodes CDR1 SGHTA and CDR2 FQGNSA.

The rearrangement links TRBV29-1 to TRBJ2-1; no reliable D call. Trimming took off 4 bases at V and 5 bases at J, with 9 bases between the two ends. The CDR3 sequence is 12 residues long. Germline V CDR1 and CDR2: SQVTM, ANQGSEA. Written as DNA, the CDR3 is TGCAGCGTTGTCTCCAATCACAATGAGCAGTTCTTC. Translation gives CSVVSNHNEQFF.

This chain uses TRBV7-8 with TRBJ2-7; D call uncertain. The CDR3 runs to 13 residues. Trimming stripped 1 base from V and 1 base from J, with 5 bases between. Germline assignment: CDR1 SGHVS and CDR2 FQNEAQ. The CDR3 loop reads CASSLVQSYEQYF. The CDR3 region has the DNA TGTGCCAGCAGCTTAGTACAGTCCTACGAGCAGTACTTC.

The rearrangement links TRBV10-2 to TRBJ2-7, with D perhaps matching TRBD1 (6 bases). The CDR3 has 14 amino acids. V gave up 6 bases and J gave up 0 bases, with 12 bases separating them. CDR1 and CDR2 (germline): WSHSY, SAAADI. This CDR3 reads CASRRQAHSYEQYF. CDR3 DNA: TGCGCCAGCAGGAGACAGGCACACTCCTACGAGCAGTACTTC.

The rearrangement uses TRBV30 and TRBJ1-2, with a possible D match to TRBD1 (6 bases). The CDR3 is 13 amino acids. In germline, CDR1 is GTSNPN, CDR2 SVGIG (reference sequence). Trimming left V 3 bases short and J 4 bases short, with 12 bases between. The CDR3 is CAWSEGGVYGYTF. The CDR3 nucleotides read TGTGCCTGGAGCGAGGGGGGAGTCTATGGCTACACCTTC.

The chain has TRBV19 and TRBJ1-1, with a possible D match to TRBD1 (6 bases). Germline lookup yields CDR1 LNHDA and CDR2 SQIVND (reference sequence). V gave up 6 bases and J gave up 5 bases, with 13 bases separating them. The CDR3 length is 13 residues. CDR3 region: CASSEQGRTEAFF. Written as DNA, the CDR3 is TGTGCCAGTAGCGAACAGGGCAGGACTGAAGCTTTCTTT.

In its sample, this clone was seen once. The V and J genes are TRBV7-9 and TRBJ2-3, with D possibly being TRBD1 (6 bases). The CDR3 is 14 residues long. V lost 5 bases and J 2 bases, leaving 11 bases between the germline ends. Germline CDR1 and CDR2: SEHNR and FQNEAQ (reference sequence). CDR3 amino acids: CASSTTGYTDTQYF. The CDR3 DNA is TGTGCCAGCAGCACAACAGGGTACACAGATACGCAGTATTTT.

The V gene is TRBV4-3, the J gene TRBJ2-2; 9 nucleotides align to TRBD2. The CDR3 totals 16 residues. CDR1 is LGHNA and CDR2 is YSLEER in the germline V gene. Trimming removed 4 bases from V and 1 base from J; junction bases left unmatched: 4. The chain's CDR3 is CASSRTTSGNTGELFF. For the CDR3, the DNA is TGCGCCAGCAGCCGCACGACTAGCGGGAACACCGGGGAGCTGTTTTTT.

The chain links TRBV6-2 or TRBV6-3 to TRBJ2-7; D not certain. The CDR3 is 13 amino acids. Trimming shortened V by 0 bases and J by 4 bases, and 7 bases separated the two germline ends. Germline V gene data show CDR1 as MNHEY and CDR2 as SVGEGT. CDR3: CASSYSDQYEQYF. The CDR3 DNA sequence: TGTGCCAGCAGTTACTCGGACCAGTACGAGCAGTACTTC.

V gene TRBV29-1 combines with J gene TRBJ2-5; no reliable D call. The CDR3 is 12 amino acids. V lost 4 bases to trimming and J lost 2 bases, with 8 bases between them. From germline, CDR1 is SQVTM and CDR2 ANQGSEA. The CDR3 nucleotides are TGCAGCGTTGCCGGAATTCAAGAGACCCAGTACTTC. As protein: CSVAGIQETQYF.

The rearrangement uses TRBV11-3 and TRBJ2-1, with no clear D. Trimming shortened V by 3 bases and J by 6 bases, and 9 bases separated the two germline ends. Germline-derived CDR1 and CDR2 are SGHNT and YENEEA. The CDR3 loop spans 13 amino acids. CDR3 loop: CASSFDSGNEQFF. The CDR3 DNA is TGTGCCAGCAGCTTTGACTCGGGCAATGAGCAGTTCTTC.

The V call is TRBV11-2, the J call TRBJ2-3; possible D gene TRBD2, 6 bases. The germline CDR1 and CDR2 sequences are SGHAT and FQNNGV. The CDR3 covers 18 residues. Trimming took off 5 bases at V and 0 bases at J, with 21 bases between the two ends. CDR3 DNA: TGTGCCAGCAGCCTCGGGAGACCCGCGGGTGCTAGCACAGATACGCAGTATTTT. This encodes CASSLGRPAGASTDTQYF.

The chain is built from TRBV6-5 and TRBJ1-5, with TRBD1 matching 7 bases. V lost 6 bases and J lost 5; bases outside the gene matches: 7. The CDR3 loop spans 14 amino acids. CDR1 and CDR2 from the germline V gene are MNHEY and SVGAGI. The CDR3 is CASSPGQAHQPQHF. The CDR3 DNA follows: TGTGCCAGCAGCCCCGGACAGGCCCATCAGCCCCAGCATTTT.

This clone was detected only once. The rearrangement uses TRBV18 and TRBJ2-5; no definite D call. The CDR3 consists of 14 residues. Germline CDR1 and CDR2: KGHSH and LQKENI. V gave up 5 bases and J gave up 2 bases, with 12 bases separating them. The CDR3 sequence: CASSLRPGQETQYF. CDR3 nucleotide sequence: TGTGCCAGCTCATTGCGCCCCGGGCAAGAGACCCAGTACTTC.

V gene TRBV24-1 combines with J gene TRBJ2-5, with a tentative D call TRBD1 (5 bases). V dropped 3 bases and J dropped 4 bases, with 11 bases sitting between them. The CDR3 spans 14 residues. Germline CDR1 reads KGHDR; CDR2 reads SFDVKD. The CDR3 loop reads CATSDPGSAETQYF. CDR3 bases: TGTGCCACCAGTGATCCAGGGTCGGCAGAGACCCAGTACTTC.